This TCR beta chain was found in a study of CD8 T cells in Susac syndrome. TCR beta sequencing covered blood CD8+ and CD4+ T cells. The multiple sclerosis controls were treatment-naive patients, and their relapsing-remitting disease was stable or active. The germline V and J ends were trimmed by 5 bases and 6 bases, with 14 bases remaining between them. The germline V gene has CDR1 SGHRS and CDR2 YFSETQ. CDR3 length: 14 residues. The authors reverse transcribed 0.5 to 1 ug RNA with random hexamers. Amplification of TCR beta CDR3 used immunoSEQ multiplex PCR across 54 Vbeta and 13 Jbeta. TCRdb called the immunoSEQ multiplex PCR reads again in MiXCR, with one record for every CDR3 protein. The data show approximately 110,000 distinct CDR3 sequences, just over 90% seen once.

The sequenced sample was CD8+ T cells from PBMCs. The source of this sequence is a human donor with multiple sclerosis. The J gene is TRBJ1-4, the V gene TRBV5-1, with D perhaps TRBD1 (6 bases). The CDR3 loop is CASRDQGRDEKLFF. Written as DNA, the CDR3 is TGCGCCAGCAGGGACCAGGGGAGGGATGAAAAACTGTTTTTT.